The source of this T cell receptor (beta chain) is a study of blood T cell repertoires in COVID-19. Authors' data handling: Scientists estimated how many nucleated cells there were by amplifying reference gene primers. The protocol was immunoSEQ multiplex PCR, while the TCRdb copy is restricted to in-frame clones and leaves out a portion. The V and J calls and clone size were taken over from that table, and D and trimming were inferred from the DNA. The sample shows roughly 160,000 clones, around 90% of them seen only once. Per germline, CDR1 MGHRA and CDR2 YSYEKL. Trimming left V 6 bases short and J 0 bases short, with 24 bases between. The CDR3 has 20 amino acids.

The receptor's source is a woman older than 75 with COVID-19, enrolled during active disease. V gene TRBV4-1 combines with J gene TRBJ2-6; D may be TRBD2 (6 bases). The sample comprised peripheral blood. CDR3 sequence: CASRPLGTQGARSGANVLTF. In nucleotides, the CDR3 is TGCGCCAGCAGACCGCTCGGGACTCAAGGGGCCCGCTCTGGGGCCAACGTCCTGACTTTC.